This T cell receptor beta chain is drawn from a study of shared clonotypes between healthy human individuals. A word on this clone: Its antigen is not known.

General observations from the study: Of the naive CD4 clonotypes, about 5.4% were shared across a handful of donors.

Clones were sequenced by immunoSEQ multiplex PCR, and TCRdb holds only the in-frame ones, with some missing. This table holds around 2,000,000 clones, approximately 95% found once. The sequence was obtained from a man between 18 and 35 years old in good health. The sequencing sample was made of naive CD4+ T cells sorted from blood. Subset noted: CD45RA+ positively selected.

CDR3 residues: CASSTTRLAGVYEQYF. As DNA, the CDR3 is TGTGCCAGTAGCACCACTCGACTAGCGGGAGTCTACGAGCAGTACTTC. The chain joins TRBV19 to TRBJ2-7; 12 bases line up with TRBD2. The CDR3 sequence is 16 residues long. With 6 bases clipped from V and 3 bases from J, the junction kept 9 bases outside the gene matches. Germline V gives CDR1 LNHDA, CDR2 SQIVND (reference sequence).